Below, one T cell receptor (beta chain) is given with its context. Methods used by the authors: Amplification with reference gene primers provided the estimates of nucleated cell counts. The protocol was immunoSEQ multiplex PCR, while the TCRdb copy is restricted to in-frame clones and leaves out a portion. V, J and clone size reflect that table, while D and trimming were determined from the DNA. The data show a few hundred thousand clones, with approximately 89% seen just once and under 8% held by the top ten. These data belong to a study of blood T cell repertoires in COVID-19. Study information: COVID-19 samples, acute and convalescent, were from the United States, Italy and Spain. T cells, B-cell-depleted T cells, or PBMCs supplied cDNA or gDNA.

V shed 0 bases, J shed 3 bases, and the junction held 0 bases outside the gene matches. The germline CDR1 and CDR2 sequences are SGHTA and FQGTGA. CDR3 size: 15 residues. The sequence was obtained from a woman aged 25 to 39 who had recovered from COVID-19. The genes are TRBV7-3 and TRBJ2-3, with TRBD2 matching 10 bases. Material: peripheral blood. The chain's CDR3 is CASSLTGLATDTQYF. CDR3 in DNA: TGTGCCAGCAGCTTAACGGGACTAGCGACAGATACGCAGTATTTT. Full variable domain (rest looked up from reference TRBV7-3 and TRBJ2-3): GAGVSQTPSNKVTEKGKYVELRCDPISGHTALYWYRQSLGQGPEFLIYFQGTGAADDSGLPNDRFFAVRPEGSVSTLKIQRTERGDSAVYLCASSLTGLATDTQYFGPGTRLTVL.